The 8 T cell receptor beta chains below all came from one sample that was sequenced in a study of Graves' ophthalmopathy and Graves' hyperthyroidism. Amplification of TCR beta CDR3 regions used RNA transcripts. An opening RT-PCR round employed HTBI primers and preceded a second-round multiplex PCR. One entry per CDR3 protein results from TCRdb running MiXCR on the multiplex PCR reads. The sample shows some 390,000 distinct CDR3 sequences, around 18% of them seen only once. What was sequenced was peripheral blood. These receptors all come from a woman younger than 30 with Graves' ophthalmopathy.

This clonotype showed up many times. V usage is TRBV12-3 or TRBV12-4 and J usage is TRBJ1-5, with TRBD1 as a possible D gene (6 bases). The V end was cut by 3 bases, the J end by 7 bases, with 13 bases between. The CDR3 is 14 amino acids. CDR3 DNA sequence: TGTGCCAGCAGTTTGTCAGGGGAGTGGCAGCCCCAGCATTTT. It specifies CASSLSGEWQPQHF.

The sample holds many counts of this clonotype. This chain uses TRBV11-1 with TRBJ1-2, with D perhaps TRBD1 (5 bases). From germline, CDR1 is SGHAT and CDR2 FQDESV (reference sequence). The CDR3 has 18 residues. The V end lost 5 bases, the J end lost 0 bases, and 22 bases lay between the germline ends. This CDR3 is CASSPSDWRPGPNYGYTF. For the CDR3, the DNA is TGTGCCAGCAGCCCCTCCGACTGGCGACCGGGGCCTAACTATGGCTACACCTTC.

The J gene is TRBJ1-2, the V gene TRBV6-1, with 9 bases that match TRBD1. CDR3 length equals 17 residues. V lost 2 bases and J lost 7; bases outside the gene matches: 14. Germline CDR1 is MNHNS and CDR2 is SASEGT. Written as DNA, the CDR3 is TGTGCCAGCAGTGAATTCCCCGGGGGACAGGGTTTGCGTGGCTACACCTTC. Amino acids: CASSEFPGGQGLRGYTF.

This clonotype came up many times. The genes are TRBV11-2 and TRBJ2-5, with D possibly TRBD2 on 6 matching bases. Germline V lookup: CDR1 SGHAT, CDR2 FQNNGV. The CDR3 totals 19 residues. The V end lost 5 bases, the J end lost 2 bases, and 27 bases lay between the germline ends. The CDR3 DNA follows: TGTGCCAGCAGCCACCGTTCGTGGGGGGACGGTTGGGGTCAAGAGACCCAGTACTTC. Protein product: CASSHRSWGDGWGQETQYF. Filled out from reference TRBV11-2 and TRBJ2-5, the complete variable domain reads EAGVAQSPRYKIIEKRQSVAFWCNPISGHATLYWYQQILGQGPKLLIQFQNNGVVDDSQLPKDRFSAERLKGVDSTLKIQPAKLEDSAVYLCASSHRSWGDGWGQETQYFGPGTRLLVL.

This clonotype was detected many times. This chain uses TRBV5-6 with TRBJ1-1, with D maybe TRBD1 (5 bases). The CDR3 totals 17 residues. Germline loops: CDR1 SGHDT, CDR2 YYEEEE. V was pared by 1 base and J by 4 bases, with 20 bases between. The CDR3 protein is CASSLQFRGSKGTEAFF. In DNA, the CDR3 is TGTGCCAGCAGCTTGCAGTTTCGGGGCTCTAAGGGCACTGAAGCTTTCTTT. The variable domain in full, completed from reference TRBV5-6 and TRBJ1-1, reads DAGVTQSPTHLIKTRGQQVTLRCSPKSGHDTVSWYQQALGQGPQFIFQYYEEEERQRGNFPDRFSGHQFPNYSSELNVNALLLGDSALYLCASSLQFRGSKGTEAFFGQGTRLTVV.

This clonotype was observed many times. The chain links TRBV28 to TRBJ2-7; D remains unclear. Germline V gene lookup returns CDR1 MDHEN and CDR2 SYDVKM. The CDR3 extends over 14 amino acids. V lost 3 bases and J 4 bases, leaving 13 bases between the germline ends. The CDR3, as DNA: TGTGCCAGCAGTTTTAGGAGAGGACCTTACGAGCAGTACTTC. Translation: CASSFRRGPYEQYF.

The rearrangement joins TRBV12-3 or TRBV12-4 to TRBJ2-5; TRBD1 matches at 8 bases. The CDR3 has 14 amino acids. Losses at the gene ends were 1 base for V and 5 bases for J; bases not matched to a gene: 3. The CDR3 region is CASSLEQGEETQYF. The DNA for the CDR3 is TGTGCCAGCAGTTTAGAACAGGGGGAGGAGACCCAGTACTTC.

This clonotype was seen ten or more times. V gene TRBV3-1 combines with J gene TRBJ1-6, with D perhaps matching TRBD1 (6 bases). This CDR3 contains 17 residues. The germline CDR1 and CDR2 sequences are LGHDT and YNNKEL (reference sequence). V was cut by 4 bases and J by 0 bases, with 13 bases left in between. The CDR3 loop reads CASSRRTVSSYNSPLHF. DNA of the CDR3: TGTGCCAGCAGCCGGCGGACAGTTAGCTCCTATAATTCACCCCTCCACTTT.